The 21 T cell receptor beta chains listed next were all sequenced from one sample in a study of molecular identifiers for immune sequencing clone quantification. Via MiXCR, TCRdb re-called the PCR reads, giving one row per CDR3 protein. The top ten clones hold about 1.4% of a sample with roughly 71,000 distinct CDR3 sequences, around 20% of them seen once. The sequencing input was naive CD8+ T cells from blood, with Jurkat cell RNA spiked in. Regarding subset: FACS-sorted CD8+CD4-CCR7+CD45RA+ naive T cells. The receptor set was obtained from a human donor in good health. Some libraries in this study had Jurkat cell RNA spiked in.

In its sample, this clonotype was seen many times. The rearrangement uses TRBV7-2 and TRBJ1-1; 8 nucleotides align to TRBD1. The ends lost 3 bases at V and 3 bases at J; junction bases unmatched: 6. The CDR3 is 15 residues long. Germline CDR1 reads SGHTA; CDR2 reads FQGNSA. The CDR3 nucleotides are TGTGCCAGCAGCTTTACACAGGGGGGGTACACTGAAGCTTTCTTT. This encodes CASSFTQGGYTEAFF.

This clonotype was found many times. The chain couples TRBV27 to TRBJ1-1, with D unresolved. There are 15 residues in the CDR3. Germline loops: CDR1 MNHEY, CDR2 SMNVEV (reference sequence). V was pared by 5 bases and J by 0 bases, with 13 bases between. The CDR3 loop is CASSIVGGMNTEAFF. The CDR3 region has the DNA TGTGCCAGCAGTATTGTAGGCGGGATGAACACTGAAGCTTTCTTT.

This clonotype was recorded at least ten times. The chain carries TRBV20-1 and TRBJ2-3, with 12 nucleotides matching TRBD2. CDR1 and CDR2 (germline): DFQATT, SNEGSKA (reference sequence). V lost 4 bases, J lost 8 bases, and 7 bases stayed unmatched. The CDR3 covers 14 residues. The CDR3 protein is CSATSGRGGGTQYF. For the CDR3, the DNA is TGCAGTGCTACTAGCGGGAGGGGGGGAGGTACGCAGTATTTT.

This clonotype has just a few counts. The chain couples TRBV29-1 to TRBJ2-1; tentatively, D is TRBD2 (5 bases). The CDR3 sequence is 15 residues long. With 7 bases removed from V and 4 bases from J, the gap between germline ends came to 20 bases. Germline V gene lookup returns CDR1 SQVTM and CDR2 ANQGSEA. The DNA of the CDR3 is TGCAGCGCGAGCGGTTTCAGAGGCAGATACAATGAGCAGTTCTTC. Amino acids: CSASGFRGRYNEQFF.

In its sample, this clonotype was seen many times. The rearrangement uses TRBV9 and TRBJ2-2, with no clear D. The CDR3 totals 11 residues. Trimming shortened V by 1 base and J by 7 bases, and 2 bases separated the two germline ends. Germline values: CDR1 SGDLS, CDR2 YYNGEE. The CDR3 DNA reads as TGTGCCAGCAGCGTAAACGGGGAGCTGTTTTTT. This translates into CASSVNGELFF.

This clonotype was picked up many times. V usage is TRBV29-1 and J usage is TRBJ2-1; 13 bases agree with TRBD2. The CDR3 length is 14 residues. Germline V gene data show CDR1 as SQVTM and CDR2 as ANQGSEA. V dropped 8 bases and J dropped 4; count of bases not matched to a gene: 5. CDR3: CSKLAGGGYNEQFF. The CDR3 DNA sequence: TGCAGCAAACTAGCGGGAGGGGGTTACAATGAGCAGTTCTTC.

In its sample, this clonotype was seen a few times. The rearrangement uses TRBV11-2 and TRBJ2-7; D is unclear. The V gene's germline CDR1 is SGHAT and CDR2 FQNNGV. This CDR3 region has 14 residues. V lost 5 bases and J 0 bases, leaving 11 bases between the germline ends. CDR3 region: CASSPKRSSYEQYF. Written as DNA, the CDR3 is TGTGCCAGCAGCCCCAAACGCAGCTCCTACGAGCAGTACTTC. Filled out from reference TRBV11-2 and TRBJ2-7, the complete variable domain reads EAGVAQSPRYKIIEKRQSVAFWCNPISGHATLYWYQQILGQGPKLLIQFQNNGVVDDSQLPKDRFSAERLKGVDSTLKIQPAKLEDSAVYLCASSPKRSSYEQYFGPGTRLTVT.

This clonotype was recorded at least ten times. This chain joins TRBV7-8 and TRBJ2-6; D is uncertain. Germline assignment: CDR1 SGHVS and CDR2 FQNEAQ. Trimming shortened V by 3 bases and J by 2 bases, and 11 bases separated the two germline ends. The CDR3 covers 16 residues. The CDR3 region is CASSFGPPAGANVLTF. As DNA, the CDR3 is TGTGCCAGCAGCTTTGGTCCTCCAGCTGGGGCCAACGTCCTGACTTTC.

The V gene is TRBV7-6, the J gene TRBJ1-1; a possible D gene is TRBD1 (5 bases). Germline CDR1 SGHVS, CDR2 FNYEAQ. The CDR3 has 13 amino acids. V gave up 5 bases and J gave up 4 bases, with 11 bases separating them. In DNA, the CDR3 is TGTGCCAGCAGCCAGGCAGGGCTCACTGAAGCTTTCTTT. Its protein is CASSQAGLTEAFF.

The chain couples TRBV20-1 to TRBJ2-5; 10 nucleotides align to TRBD2. J was trimmed by 4 bases and V by 4 bases; bases with no gene match: 12. This CDR3 spans 16 amino acids. The V gene's germline CDR1 is DFQATT and CDR2 SNEGSKA (reference sequence). DNA for the CDR3: TGCAGTGCTATCCTCACTAGCGGGATGCCCCCAGAGACCCAGTACTTC. This codes for CSAILTSGMPPETQYF.

This clonotype was seen many times. This rearrangement joins TRBV5-6 to TRBJ2-7; 12 nucleotides match TRBD2. The CDR3 extends over 16 amino acids. With 4 bases clipped from V and 5 bases from J, the junction kept 10 bases outside the gene matches. Germline assignment: CDR1 SGHDT and CDR2 YYEEEE. The CDR3 is CASSRTSGMPLDEQYF. The CDR3 DNA sequence: TGTGCCAGCAGCCGGACTAGCGGGATGCCCTTGGACGAGCAGTACTTC.

This clonotype was counted ten times or more. V gene TRBV7-9 combines with J gene TRBJ2-1; tentative D call: TRBD2 (6 bases). In germline, CDR1 is SEHNR, CDR2 FQNEAQ (reference sequence). The CDR3 length is 15 residues. The V gene lost 2 bases and the J gene lost 6 bases, with 14 bases spanning the gap. CDR3 DNA sequence: TGTGCCAGCAGCTTAACGGGAGTGAAGATCAATGAGCAGTTCTTC. Translating it yields CASSLTGVKINEQFF. Using reference TRBV7-9 and TRBJ2-1 for the parts outside the CDR3, the full variable domain is DTGVSQNPRHKITKRGQNVTFRCDPISEHNRLYWYRQTLGQGPEFLTYFQNEAQLEKSRLLSDRFSAERPKGSFSTLEIQRTEQGDSAMYLCASSLTGVKINEQFFGPGTRLTVL.

Concerning this clonotype itself: A much bigger clone sits one base away, suggesting this may be a read error. The chain carries TRBV7-6 and TRBJ1-5; D perhaps matches TRBD1 (6 bases). With 2 bases removed from V and 2 bases from J, the gap between germline ends came to 10 bases. This CDR3 has 15 residues. The germline V gene has CDR1 SGHVS and CDR2 FNYEAQ. The CDR3 spells CASSLRAGGNQPQHF. The CDR3 DNA sequence: TGTGCCAGCAGCTTAAGGGCAGGGGGCAATCAGCCCCAGCATTTT.

This clonotype has a count of ten or more. The CDR3 region is CASILRGAKETQYF. Written as DNA, the CDR3 is TGTGCCAGCATCCTACGGGGAGCGAAAGAGACCCAGTACTTC. The chain couples TRBV13 to TRBJ2-5; a weak D match, TRBD2 (5 bases). V lost 7 bases, J lost 3 bases, and 15 bases lay in between. Per germline, CDR1 PRHDT and CDR2 FYEKMQ (reference sequence). The CDR3 is 14 amino acids. The complete variable domain, with remaining parts taken from reference TRBV13 and TRBJ2-5, reads AAGVIQSPRHLIKEKRETATLKCYPIPRHDTVYWYQQGPGQDPQFLISFYEKMQSDKGSIPDRFSAQQFSDYHSELNMSSLELGDSALYFCASILRGAKETQYFGPGTRLLVL.

V gene TRBV2 combines with J gene TRBJ2-7, with D perhaps being TRBD1 or TRBD2 (5 bases each). V was clipped by 4 bases and J by 3 bases, with 13 bases between them. This CDR3 has 14 residues. Germline V gene sequence: CDR1 SNHLY, CDR2 FYNNEI. DNA for the CDR3: TGTGCCAGCAGTGCGGGGCACTCAGACTACGAGCAGTACTTC. It translates to CASSAGHSDYEQYF.

The chain couples TRBV24-1 to TRBJ2-1, with 10 bases matching TRBD2. The CDR3 has 15 residues. The ends lost 6 bases at V and 4 bases at J; junction bases unmatched: 5. The germline V gene has CDR1 KGHDR and CDR2 SFDVKD. The CDR3 loop reads CATSPGLAIYNEQFF. Here the CDR3 DNA reads TGTGCCACCAGTCCGGGACTAGCGATATACAATGAGCAGTTCTTC.

Ten or more counts support this clonotype. The V call is TRBV24-1, the J call TRBJ2-3, with 8 positions matching TRBD1. The CDR3 consists of 14 residues. The V gene's germline CDR1 is KGHDR and CDR2 SFDVKD. After removal of 9 bases from V and 3 bases from J, the junction contained 7 bases not matched to a gene. The CDR3 sequence is CATHPDRATDTQYF. Written as DNA, the CDR3 is TGTGCCACCCACCCGGACAGGGCGACAGATACGCAGTATTTT.

This clonotype was seen many times. The V call is TRBV4-3, the J call TRBJ2-1, with D perhaps matching TRBD2 (6 bases). The CDR3 sequence is 15 residues long. Germline loops: CDR1 LGHNA, CDR2 YSLEER. Trimming cost V 5 bases and J 5 bases, with 16 bases left between them. CDR3 DNA sequence: TGCGCCAGCAGCTGGTCAGCGGGTAATAACAATGAGCAGTTCTTC. Translating gives CASSWSAGNNNEQFF.

In its sample, this clonotype was seen many times. CDR3 coding DNA: TGTGCCACCAGCATCCGACTGATCTCTGGGGCCAACGTCCTGACTTTC. Translation gives CATSIRLISGANVLTF. This sequence joins TRBV15 and TRBJ2-6; D unresolved. V lost 4 bases to trimming and J lost 0 bases, with 10 bases between them. CDR1 is LNHNV, CDR2 YYDKDF, per germline (reference sequence). The CDR3 is made up of 16 amino acids. Looking up the rest from reference TRBV15 and TRBJ2-6 gives the full variable domain: DAMVIQNPRYQVTQFGKPVTLSCSQTLNHNVMYWYQQKSSQAPKLLFHYYDKDFNNEADTPDNFQSRRPNTSFCFLDIRSPGLGDTAMYLCATSIRLISGANVLTFGAGSRLTVL.

This clonotype was recorded at least ten times. The chain couples TRBV6-4 to TRBJ2-7; 9 bases fit TRBD2. CDR3 length: 16 residues. Germline V gives CDR1 MRHNA, CDR2 SNTAGT. V dropped 4 bases and J dropped 5; count of bases not matched to a gene: 12. CDR3 coding DNA: TGTGCCAGCAGTGCCTATCCCGGGACTAGCATAGACGAGCAGTACTTC. Translating gives CASSAYPGTSIDEQYF.

This chain links TRBV19 with TRBJ1-1, with D possibly TRBD1 on 6 matching bases. The CDR3 contains 13 residues. V dropped 3 bases and J dropped 6 bases, with 11 bases sitting between them. Germline V gives CDR1 LNHDA, CDR2 SQIVND (reference sequence). The CDR3 loop is CASSIWGHAEAFF. As DNA, the CDR3 is TGTGCCAGTAGTATTTGGGGGCACGCTGAAGCTTTCTTT.